The rows below give T cell receptor beta chains drawn from one sample of a study of cytomegalovirus exposure and HLA in healthy donors. The data were produced by immunoSEQ multiplex PCR, yet TCRdb's version contains in-frame clones alone and is incomplete. In the table there are over 110,000 clones, 75% to 85% of which are singletons. Source material: PBMCs. The receptors were sampled from a female donor in good health and CMV-seronegative. CDR3s include the opening cysteine and the closing phenylalanine or tryptophan. Fields, in order: D gene, J gene, clone size, V gene, CDR3 protein, CDR3 DNA. The D gene is left open where the match is weak. Clone size, where shown, is once, few, many, or a class for clones that have expanded.

TRBD1	TRBJ1-1	-	TRBV10-3	CAISPRTGGTEAFF	TGTGCCATCAGTCCGAGGACAGGGGGGACTGAAGCTTTCTTT
-	TRBJ2-1	-	TRBV6-5	CASGSFGQFF	TGTGCCAGCGGGAGTTTCGGGCAGTTCTTC
-	TRBJ1-3	-	TRBV7-9	CASSSGPGNTIYF	TGTGCCAGCAGCTCCGGTCCTGGAAACACCATATATTTT
-	TRBJ1-1	-	TRBV19	CASSIVRNTEAFF	TGTGCCAGTAGTATAGTGCGGAACACTGAAGCTTTCTTT
TRBD1	TRBJ1-1	-	TRBV29-1	CSVDPHRDRAFMNTEAFF	TGCAGCGTTGATCCTCACCGGGACAGGGCCTTCATGAACACTGAAGCTTTCTTT
-	TRBJ2-7	-	TRBV5-4	CASSSPGSYEQYF	TGTGCCAGCAGCTCGCCGGGTTCCTACGAGCAGTACTTC
-	TRBJ2-7	-	TRBV4-3	CASSQGNRAYEQYF	TGCGCCAGCAGCCAAGGTAACAGGGCCTACGAGCAGTACTTC
TRBD2	TRBJ2-1	once	TRBV4-3	CASSHNLAVNSYNEQFF	TGCGCCAGCAGCCACAACCTAGCGGTCAACTCCTACAATGAGCAGTTCTTC
TRBD1	TRBJ2-7	-	TRBV4-1	CASSPGGRGSDYEQYF	TGCGCCAGCAGCCCCGGTGGCAGGGGGTCGGATTACGAGCAGTACTTC
-	TRBJ2-7	once	TRBV4-1	CASSPLWGGRHYEQYF	TGCGCCAGCAGCCCCCTGTGGGGGGGGCGACACTACGAGCAGTACTTC
TRBD2	TRBJ2-3	-	TRBV5-6	CASSLLAGRLADTQYF	TGTGCCAGCAGCTTGCTAGCGGGACGTCTAGCAGATACGCAGTATTTT
TRBD2	TRBJ2-7	-	TRBV7-2	CASSFRGGYEQYF	TGTGCCAGCAGCTTCCGGGGAGGGTACGAGCAGTACTTC
-	TRBJ1-1	once	TRBV28	CAGSSGGEDWNTEAFF	TGTGCCGGGTCCTCGGGGGGAGAGGATTGGAACACTGAAGCTTTCTTT
TRBD1	TRBJ1-5	-	TRBV5-1	CASSPGQGVCPQHF	TGCGCCAGCAGCCCAGGACAGGGAGTTTGTCCCCAGCATTTT
-	TRBJ1-1	-	TRBV10-1	CASSRDKNTEAFF	TGCGCCAGCAGCCGGGACAAGAACACTGAAGCTTTCTTT
TRBD2	TRBJ2-1	-	TRBV5-6	CASSLALTSGRAWEQFF	TGTGCCAGCAGCTTGGCACTGACTAGCGGGAGGGCCTGGGAGCAGTTCTTC
-	TRBJ2-6	-	TRBV5-4	CASSAQGFGANVLTF	TGTGCCAGCAGCGCCCAGGGGTTCGGGGCCAACGTCCTGACTTTC
-	TRBJ2-6	once	TRBV7-6	CASSQNSGANVLTF	TGTGCCAGCAGCCAAAACTCTGGGGCCAACGTCCTGACTTTC
TRBD1	TRBJ2-7	-	TRBV7-9	CASSRPGQGVGYEQYF	TGTGCCAGCAGCCGACCTGGACAGGGGGTCGGCTACGAGCAGTACTTC
TRBD1	TRBJ2-7	-	TRBV2	CASGDRGYYEQYF	TGTGCCTCCGGGGACAGGGGGTACTACGAGCAGTACTTC